The T cell receptor beta chain under discussion was sequenced for a study of cytomegalovirus exposure and HLA in healthy donors. The PCR used 60 Vbeta and 13 Jbeta primers. Method: immunoSEQ multiplex PCR; TCRdb's copy keeps in-frame clones and lacks some. The repertoire consists of around 100,000 clones, with under 85% occurring once and the leading ten covering around 4.9%. This clone was seen more than once but under ten times. Its specificity is not known. This CDR3 is built from 15 residues. Germline lookup yields CDR1 LNHNV and CDR2 YYDKDF (reference sequence). V gave up 0 bases and J gave up 3 bases, with 12 bases separating them. Points from the study as a whole: Most likely, a cluster of highly shared sequence variants arose as a sequencing artifact.

The clonotype was recovered from a man aged 25 to 40 in good health and CMV-seropositive. Sequenced material: PBMCs. The V and J genes are TRBV15 and TRBJ2-7; D is undetermined. CDR3 residues: CATSRDSGRIYEQYF. The DNA for the CDR3 is TGTGCCACCAGCAGAGATTCCGGCAGGATCTACGAGCAGTACTTC.